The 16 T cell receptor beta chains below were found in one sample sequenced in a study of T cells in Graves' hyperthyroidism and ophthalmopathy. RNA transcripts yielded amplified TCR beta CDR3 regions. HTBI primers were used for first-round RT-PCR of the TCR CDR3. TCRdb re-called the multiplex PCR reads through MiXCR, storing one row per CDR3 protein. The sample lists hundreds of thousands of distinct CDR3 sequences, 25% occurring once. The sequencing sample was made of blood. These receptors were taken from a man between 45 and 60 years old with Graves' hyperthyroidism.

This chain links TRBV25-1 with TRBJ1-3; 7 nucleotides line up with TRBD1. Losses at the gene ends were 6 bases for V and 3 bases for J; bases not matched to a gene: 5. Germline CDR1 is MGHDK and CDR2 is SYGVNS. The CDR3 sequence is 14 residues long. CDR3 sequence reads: CASRADRVGNTIYF. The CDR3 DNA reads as TGTGCCAGCAGAGCAGACAGGGTTGGAAACACCATATATTTT.

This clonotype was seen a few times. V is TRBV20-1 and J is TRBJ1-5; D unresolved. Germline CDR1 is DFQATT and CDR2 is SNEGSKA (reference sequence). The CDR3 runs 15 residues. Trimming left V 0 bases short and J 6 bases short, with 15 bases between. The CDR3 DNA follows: TGCAGTGCTAGAGAAAGAGGGTTTTTAGGTCAGCCCCAGCATTTT. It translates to CSARERGFLGQPQHF.

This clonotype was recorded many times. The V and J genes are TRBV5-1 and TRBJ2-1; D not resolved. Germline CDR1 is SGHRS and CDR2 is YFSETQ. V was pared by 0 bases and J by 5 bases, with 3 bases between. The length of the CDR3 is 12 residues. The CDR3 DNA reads TGCGCCAGCAGCTTGGATGACAATGAGCAGTTCTTC. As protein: CASSLDDNEQFF.

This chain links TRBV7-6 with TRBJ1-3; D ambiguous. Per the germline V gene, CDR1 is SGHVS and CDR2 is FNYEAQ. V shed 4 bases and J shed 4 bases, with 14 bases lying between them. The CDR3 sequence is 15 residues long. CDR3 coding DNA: TGTGCCAGCAGCTCGCGAGACGCATCGGGAAACACCATATATTTT. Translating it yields CASSSRDASGNTIYF.

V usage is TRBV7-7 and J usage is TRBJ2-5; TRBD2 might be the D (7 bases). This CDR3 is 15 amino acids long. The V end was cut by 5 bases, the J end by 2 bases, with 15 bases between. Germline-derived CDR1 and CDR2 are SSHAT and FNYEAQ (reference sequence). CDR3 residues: CASSPTGGPQETQYF. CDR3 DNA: TGTGCCAGCAGCCCCACCGGGGGGCCTCAAGAGACCCAGTACTTC.

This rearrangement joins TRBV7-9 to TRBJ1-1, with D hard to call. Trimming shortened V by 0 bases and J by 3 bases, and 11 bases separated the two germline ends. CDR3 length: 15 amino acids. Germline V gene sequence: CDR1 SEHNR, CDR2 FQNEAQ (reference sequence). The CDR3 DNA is TGTGCCAGCAGCTTAGCCGGCGCGGGGTACACTGAAGCTTTCTTT. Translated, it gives CASSLAGAGYTEAFF.

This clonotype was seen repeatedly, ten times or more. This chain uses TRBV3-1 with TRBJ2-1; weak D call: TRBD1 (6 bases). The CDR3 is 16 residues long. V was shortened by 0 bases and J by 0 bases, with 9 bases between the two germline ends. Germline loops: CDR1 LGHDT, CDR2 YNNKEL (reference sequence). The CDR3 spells CASSQDGTYSYNEQFF. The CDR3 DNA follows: TGTGCCAGCAGCCAAGATGGGACATACTCCTACAATGAGCAGTTCTTC.

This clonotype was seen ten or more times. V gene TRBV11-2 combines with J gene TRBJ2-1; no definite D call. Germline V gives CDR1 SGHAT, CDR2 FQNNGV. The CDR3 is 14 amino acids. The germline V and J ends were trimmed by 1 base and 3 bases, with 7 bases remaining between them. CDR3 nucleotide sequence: TGTGCCAGCAGCTTAGGTGTCGGCTACAATGAGCAGTTCTTC. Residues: CASSLGVGYNEQFF.

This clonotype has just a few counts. CDR3 loop: CASSRPSFLGDTEAFF. In DNA form, the CDR3 reads TGTGCCAGCAGCCGGCCGAGCTTTCTGGGAGACACTGAAGCTTTCTTT. The rearrangement uses TRBV7-9 and TRBJ1-1; D gene unclear. The ends were cut back, 5 bases at V and 3 bases at J, with 19 bases in the middle. Germline V gene lookup returns CDR1 SEHNR and CDR2 FQNEAQ (reference sequence). The CDR3 covers 16 residues.

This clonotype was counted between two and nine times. CDR3 in DNA: TGTGCCAGCAGGGTGACAGCAACCTACGAGCAGTACTTC. Translated, it gives CASRVTATYEQYF. The chain combines TRBV28 with TRBJ2-7, with D tentatively TRBD1 (5 bases). The CDR3 is 13 amino acids. The germline V gene encodes CDR1 MDHEN and CDR2 SYDVKM. The V and J ends lost 6 bases and 2 bases respectively, with 11 bases between them.

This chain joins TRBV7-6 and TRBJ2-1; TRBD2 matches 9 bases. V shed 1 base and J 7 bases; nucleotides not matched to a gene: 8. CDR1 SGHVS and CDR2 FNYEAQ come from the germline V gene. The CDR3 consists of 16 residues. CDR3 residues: CASSLVLAGEFNEQFF. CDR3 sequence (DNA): TGTGCCAGCAGCTTAGTATTAGCGGGGGAGTTTAATGAGCAGTTCTTC.

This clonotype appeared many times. CDR3: CASRSGSSYNEQFF. The DNA of the CDR3 is TGTGCCAGCAGAAGCGGGAGCTCCTACAATGAGCAGTTCTTC. V usage is TRBV12-3 or TRBV12-4 and J usage is TRBJ2-1; 8 nucleotides match TRBD2. This CDR3 has 14 amino acids. The V segment lost 6 bases and the J segment 0 bases; nucleotides outside the gene matches: 1.

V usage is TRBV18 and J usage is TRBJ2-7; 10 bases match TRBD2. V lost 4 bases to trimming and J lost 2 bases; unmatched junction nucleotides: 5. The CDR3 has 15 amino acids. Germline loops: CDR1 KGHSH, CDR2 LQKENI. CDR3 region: CASSQTSGSPYEQYF. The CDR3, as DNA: TGTGCCAGCTCACAGACTAGCGGGTCTCCCTACGAGCAGTACTTC.

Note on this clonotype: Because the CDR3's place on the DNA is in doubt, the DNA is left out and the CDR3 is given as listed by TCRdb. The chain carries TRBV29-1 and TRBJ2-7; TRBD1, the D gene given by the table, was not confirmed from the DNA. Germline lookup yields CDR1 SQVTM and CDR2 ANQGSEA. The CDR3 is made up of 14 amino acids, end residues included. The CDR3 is CSVRFGGQAYEQYF.

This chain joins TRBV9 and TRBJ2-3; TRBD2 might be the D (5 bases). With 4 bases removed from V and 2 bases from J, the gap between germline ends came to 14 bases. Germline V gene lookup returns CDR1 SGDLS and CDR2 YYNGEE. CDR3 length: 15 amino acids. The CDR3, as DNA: TGTGCCAGCAGCCCCCGGGCGGGTTTCACAGATACGCAGTATTTT. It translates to CASSPRAGFTDTQYF.

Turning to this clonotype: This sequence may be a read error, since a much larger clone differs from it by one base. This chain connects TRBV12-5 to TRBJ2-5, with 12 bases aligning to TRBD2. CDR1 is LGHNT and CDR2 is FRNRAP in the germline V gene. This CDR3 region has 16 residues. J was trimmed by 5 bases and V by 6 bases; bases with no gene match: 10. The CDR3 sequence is CASGSNGLAGRETQYF. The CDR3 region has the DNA TGTGCTAGTGGCTCCAACGGACTAGCGGGAAGGGAGACCCAGTACTTC. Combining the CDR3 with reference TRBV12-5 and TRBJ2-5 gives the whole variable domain DARVTQTPRHKVTEMGQEVTMRCQPILGHNTVFWYRQTMMQGLELLAYFRNRAPLDDSGMPKDRFSAEMPDATLATLKIQPSEPRDSAVYFCASGSNGLAGRETQYFGPGTRLLVL.